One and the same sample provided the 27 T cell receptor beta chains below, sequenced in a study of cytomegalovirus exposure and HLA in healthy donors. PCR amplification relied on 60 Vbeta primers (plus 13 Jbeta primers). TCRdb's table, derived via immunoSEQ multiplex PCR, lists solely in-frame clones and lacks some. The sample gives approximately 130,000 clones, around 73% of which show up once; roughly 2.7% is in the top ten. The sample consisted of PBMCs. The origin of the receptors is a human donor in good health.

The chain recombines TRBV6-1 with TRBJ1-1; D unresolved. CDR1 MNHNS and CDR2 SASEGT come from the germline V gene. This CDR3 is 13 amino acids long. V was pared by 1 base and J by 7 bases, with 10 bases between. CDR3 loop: CASSEGQVLEAFF. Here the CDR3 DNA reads TGTGCCAGCAGTGAAGGGCAGGTCCTTGAAGCTTTCTTT.

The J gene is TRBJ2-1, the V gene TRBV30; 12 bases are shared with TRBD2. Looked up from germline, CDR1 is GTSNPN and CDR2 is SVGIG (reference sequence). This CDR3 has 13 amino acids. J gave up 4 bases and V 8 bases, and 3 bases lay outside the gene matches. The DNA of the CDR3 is TGTGCCGGAACTAGCGGGAGGTACAATGAGCAGTTCTTC. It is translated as CAGTSGRYNEQFF.

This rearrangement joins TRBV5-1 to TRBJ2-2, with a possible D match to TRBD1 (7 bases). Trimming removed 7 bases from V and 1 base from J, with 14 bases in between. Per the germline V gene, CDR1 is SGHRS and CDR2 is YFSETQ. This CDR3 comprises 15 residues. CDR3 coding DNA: TGCGCCAGCCAGGGGGGCGTCCAGAACACCGGGGAGCTGTTTTTT. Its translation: CASQGGVQNTGELFF. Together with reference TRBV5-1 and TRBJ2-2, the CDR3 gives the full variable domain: KAGVTQTPRYLIKTRGQQVTLSCSPISGHRSVSWYQQTPGQGLQFLFEYFSETQRNKGNFPGRFSGRQFSNSRSEMNVSTLELGDSALYLCASQGGVQNTGELFFGEGSRLTVL.

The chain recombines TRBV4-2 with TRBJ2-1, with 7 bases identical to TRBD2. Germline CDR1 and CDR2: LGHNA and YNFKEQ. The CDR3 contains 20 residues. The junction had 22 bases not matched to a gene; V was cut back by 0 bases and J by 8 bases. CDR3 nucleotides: TGTGCCAGCAGCCAAGAGGATCTAAAGGTACGGGAGGTACCCAGGGATGAGCAGTTCTTC. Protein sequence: CASSQEDLKVREVPRDEQFF.

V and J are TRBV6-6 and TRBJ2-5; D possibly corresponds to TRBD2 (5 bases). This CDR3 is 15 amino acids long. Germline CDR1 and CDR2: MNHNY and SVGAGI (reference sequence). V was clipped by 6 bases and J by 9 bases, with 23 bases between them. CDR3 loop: CASSAETVTRGSQYF. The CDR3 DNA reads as TGTGCCAGCAGCGCAGAAACAGTGACTCGAGGGTCCCAGTACTTC.

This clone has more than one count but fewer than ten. Here the CDR3 DNA reads TGTGCCAGCAACCGGGACAGTGGTGAAAAACTGTTTTTT. Its translation is CASNRDSGEKLFF. The gene calls are TRBV9 and TRBJ1-4, with TRBD1 matching 7 bases. There are 13 residues in the CDR3. The V segment lost 6 bases and the J segment 7 bases; nucleotides outside the gene matches: 6. Germline V gives CDR1 SGDLS, CDR2 YYNGEE.

CDR3 amino acids: CASSVWGDPSGANVLTF. The CDR3 region has the DNA TGTGCCAGCAGCGTATGGGGGGATCCCTCTGGGGCCAACGTCCTGACTTTC. The chain uses TRBV9 and TRBJ2-6; a weak D match, TRBD2 (6 bases). The CDR3 length is 17 residues. Germline lookup yields CDR1 SGDLS and CDR2 YYNGEE. V lost 1 base and J lost 0, with 11 bases in between.

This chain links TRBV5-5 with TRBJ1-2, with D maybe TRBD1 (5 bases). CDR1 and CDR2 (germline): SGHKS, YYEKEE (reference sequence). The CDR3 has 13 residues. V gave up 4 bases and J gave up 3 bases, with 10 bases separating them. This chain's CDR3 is CASSTGDHYGYTF. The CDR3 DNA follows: TGTGCCAGCAGCACGGGGGACCACTATGGCTACACCTTC.

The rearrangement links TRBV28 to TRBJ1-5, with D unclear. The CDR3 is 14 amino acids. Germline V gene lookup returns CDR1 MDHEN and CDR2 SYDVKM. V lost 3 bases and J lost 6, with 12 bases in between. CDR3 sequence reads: CASSFGSETQPQHF. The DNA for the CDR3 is TGTGCCAGCAGTTTCGGATCGGAGACTCAGCCCCAGCATTTT.

CDR3 residues: CASSTNTGGANTGELFF. In DNA, the CDR3 is TGTGCCAGCAGCACCAACACAGGGGGGGCGAACACCGGGGAGCTGTTTTTT. This rearrangement joins TRBV7-6 to TRBJ2-2; D is perhaps TRBD1 (8 bases). CDR1 is SGHVS, CDR2 FNYEAQ, per germline. CDR3 length: 17 amino acids. V shed 5 bases and J shed 0 bases, with 16 bases lying between them.

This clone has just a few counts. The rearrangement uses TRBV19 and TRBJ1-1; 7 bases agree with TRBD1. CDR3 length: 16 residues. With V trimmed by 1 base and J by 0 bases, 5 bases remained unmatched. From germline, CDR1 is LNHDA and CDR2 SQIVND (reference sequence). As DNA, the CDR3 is TGTGCCAGTAGTATAGCCAGGGGACAGCTGAACACTGAAGCTTTCTTT. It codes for CASSIARGQLNTEAFF.

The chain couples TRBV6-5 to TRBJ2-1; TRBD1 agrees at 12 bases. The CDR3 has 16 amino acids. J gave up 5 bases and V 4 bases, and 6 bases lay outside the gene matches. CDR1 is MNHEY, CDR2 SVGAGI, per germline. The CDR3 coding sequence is TGTGCCAGCAGTTTTGTCCGGGACAGGGGGCACAATGAGCAGTTCTTC. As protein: CASSFVRDRGHNEQFF.

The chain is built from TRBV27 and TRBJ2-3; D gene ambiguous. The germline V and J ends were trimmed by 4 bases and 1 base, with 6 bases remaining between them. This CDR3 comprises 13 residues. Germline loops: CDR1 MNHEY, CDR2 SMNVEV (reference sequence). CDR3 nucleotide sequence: TGTGCCAGCAGTTGGAGCGGCACAGATACGCAGTATTTT. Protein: CASSWSGTDTQYF.

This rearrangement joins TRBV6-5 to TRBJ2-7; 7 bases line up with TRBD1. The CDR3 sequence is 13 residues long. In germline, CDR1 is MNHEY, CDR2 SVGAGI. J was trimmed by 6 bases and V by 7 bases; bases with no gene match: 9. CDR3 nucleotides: TGTGCCAGCAAAACAACAGGGGTGGGCGAGCAGTACTTC. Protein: CASKTTGVGEQYF.

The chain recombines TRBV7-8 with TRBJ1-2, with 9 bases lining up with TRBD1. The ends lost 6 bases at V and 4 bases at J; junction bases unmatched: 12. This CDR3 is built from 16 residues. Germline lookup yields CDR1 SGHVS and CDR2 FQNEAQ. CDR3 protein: CASSPVSGTGTYGYTF. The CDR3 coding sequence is TGTGCCAGCAGTCCCGTCTCGGGGACAGGGACCTATGGCTACACCTTC.

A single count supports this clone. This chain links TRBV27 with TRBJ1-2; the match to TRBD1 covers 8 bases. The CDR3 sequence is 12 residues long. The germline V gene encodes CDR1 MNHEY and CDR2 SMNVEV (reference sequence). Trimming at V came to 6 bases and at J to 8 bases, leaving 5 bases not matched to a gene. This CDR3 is CASSRQGRGYTF. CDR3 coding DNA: TGTGCCAGCAGCAGACAGGGGAGAGGCTACACCTTC.

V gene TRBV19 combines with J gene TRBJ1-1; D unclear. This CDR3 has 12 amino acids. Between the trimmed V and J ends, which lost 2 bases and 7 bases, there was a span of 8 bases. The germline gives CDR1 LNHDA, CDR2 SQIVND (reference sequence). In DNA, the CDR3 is TGTGCCAGTAGTATATTCGGGATTGAAGCTTTCTTT. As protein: CASSIFGIEAFF. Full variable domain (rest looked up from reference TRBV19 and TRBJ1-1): DGGITQSPKYLFRKEGQNVTLSCEQNLNHDAMYWYRQDPGQGLRLIYYSQIVNDFQKGDIAEGYSVSREKKESFPLTVTSAQKNPTAFYLCASSIFGIEAFFGQGTRLTVV.

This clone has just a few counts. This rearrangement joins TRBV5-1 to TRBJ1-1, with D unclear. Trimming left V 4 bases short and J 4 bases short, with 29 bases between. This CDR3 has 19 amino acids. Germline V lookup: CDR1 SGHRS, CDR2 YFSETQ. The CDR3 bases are TGCGCCAGCAGCGGTATTCAGAGTACCCCAATCGGAGGAGGCACTGAAGCTTTCTTT. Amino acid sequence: CASSGIQSTPIGGGTEAFF. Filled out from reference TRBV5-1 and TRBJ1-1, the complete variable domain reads KAGVTQTPRYLIKTRGQQVTLSCSPISGHRSVSWYQQTPGQGLQFLFEYFSETQRNKGNFPGRFSGRQFSNSRSEMNVSTLELGDSALYLCASSGIQSTPIGGGTEAFFGQGTRLTVV.

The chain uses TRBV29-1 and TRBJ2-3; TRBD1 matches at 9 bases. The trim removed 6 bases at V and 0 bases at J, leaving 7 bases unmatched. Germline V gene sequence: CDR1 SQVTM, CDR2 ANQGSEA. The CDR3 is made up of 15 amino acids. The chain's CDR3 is CSVRMGQGSTDTQYF. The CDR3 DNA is TGCAGCGTCCGCATGGGACAGGGTAGCACAGATACGCAGTATTTT.

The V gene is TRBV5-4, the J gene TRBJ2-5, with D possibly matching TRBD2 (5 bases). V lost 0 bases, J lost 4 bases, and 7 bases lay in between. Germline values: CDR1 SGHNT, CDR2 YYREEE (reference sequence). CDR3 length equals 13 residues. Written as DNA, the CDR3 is TGTGCCAGCAGCTTGGCACTAGGAGAGACCCAGTACTTC. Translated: CASSLALGETQYF.

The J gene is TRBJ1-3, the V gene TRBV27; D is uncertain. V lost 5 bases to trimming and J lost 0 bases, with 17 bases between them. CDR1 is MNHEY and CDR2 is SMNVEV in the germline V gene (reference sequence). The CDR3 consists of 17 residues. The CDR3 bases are TGTGCCAGCAGTCCGAGTCCTGTTGGGCCCTCTGGAAACACCATATATTTT. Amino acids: CASSPSPVGPSGNTIYF.

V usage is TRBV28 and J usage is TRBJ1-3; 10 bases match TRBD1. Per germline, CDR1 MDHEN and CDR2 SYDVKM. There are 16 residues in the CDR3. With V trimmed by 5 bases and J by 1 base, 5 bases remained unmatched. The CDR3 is CASSGGTGVSGNTIYF. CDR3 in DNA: TGTGCCAGCAGTGGGGGGACAGGGGTTTCTGGAAACACCATATATTTT.

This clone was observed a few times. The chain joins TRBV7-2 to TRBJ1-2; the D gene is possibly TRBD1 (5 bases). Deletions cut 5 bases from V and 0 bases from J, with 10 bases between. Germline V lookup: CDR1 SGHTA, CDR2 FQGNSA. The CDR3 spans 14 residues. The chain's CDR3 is CASSRTGANYGYTF. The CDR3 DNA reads TGTGCCAGCAGCCGAACAGGTGCTAACTATGGCTACACCTTC.

The CDR3 reads CASRGDPGTDNEQFF. CDR3 DNA sequence: TGTGCCAGCAGGGGGGATCCAGGGACTGACAATGAGCAGTTCTTC. J is TRBJ2-1 and V is TRBV27, with a tentative D call TRBD2 (6 bases). Germline CDR1 MNHEY, CDR2 SMNVEV (reference sequence). V lost 6 bases, J lost 5 bases, and 17 bases lay in between. This CDR3 has 15 amino acids.

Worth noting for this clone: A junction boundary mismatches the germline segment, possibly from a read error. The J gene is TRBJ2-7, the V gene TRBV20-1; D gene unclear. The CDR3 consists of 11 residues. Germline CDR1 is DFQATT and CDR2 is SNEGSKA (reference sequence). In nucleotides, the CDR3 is TGCGGTGCTAGAGGTACCTACGAGCAGTACTTC. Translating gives CGARGTYEQYF.

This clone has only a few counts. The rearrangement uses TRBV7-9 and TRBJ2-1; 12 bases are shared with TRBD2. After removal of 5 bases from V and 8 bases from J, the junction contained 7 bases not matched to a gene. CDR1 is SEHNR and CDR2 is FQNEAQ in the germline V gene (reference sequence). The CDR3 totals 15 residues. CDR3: CASSQASGGAYEQFF. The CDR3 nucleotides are TGTGCCAGCAGCCAAGCTAGCGGGGGGGCCTATGAGCAGTTCTTC.

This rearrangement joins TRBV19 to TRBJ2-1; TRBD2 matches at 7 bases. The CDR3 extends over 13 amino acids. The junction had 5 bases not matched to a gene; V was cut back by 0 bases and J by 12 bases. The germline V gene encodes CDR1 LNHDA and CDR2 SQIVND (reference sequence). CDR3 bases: TGTGCCAGTAGTATAGATCAGTGGGGGGGGCAGTTCTTC. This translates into CASSIDQWGGQFF.